These T cell receptor beta chains were read from a single sample in a study of blood T cells in healthy people across ages. TCRdb reprocessed the 5' RACE reads via MiXCR and lists one record per CDR3 protein. The data hold about 650,000 distinct CDR3 sequences, with about 34% observed a single time. Sequenced sample: blood. The receptors stem from a woman older than 75 in good health. The CDR3 runs from the conserved cysteine through the conserved F or W. The order of the fields is J gene, D gene, clone size, V gene, CDR3 DNA, CDR3 protein. D genes are given only for firm matches. Clone size appears in some rows only: once, few, many, or a class for an expanded clone.

TRBJ2-3 | . | many | TRBV6-5 | TGTGCCAGCAGGAAGAGCACAGATACGCAGTATTTT | CASRKSTDTQYF
TRBJ1-6 | . | few | TRBV18 | TGTGCCAGCTCACCATCGGCAGAGAGGGGTTCACCCCTCCACTTT | CASSPSAERGSPLHF
TRBJ1-1 | . | few | TRBV19 | TGTGCCAGTACCACCAAGGGGCGTGGGATGAACACTGAAGCTTTCTTT | CASTTKGRGMNTEAFF
TRBJ2-7 | TRBD1 | . | TRBV7-2 | TGTGCCAGCAGCTTAAGGGGACAGAGGAACGAGCAGTACTTC | CASSLRGQRNEQYF
TRBJ2-7 | TRBD1 | . | TRBV6-5 | TGTGCCAGCAGTTACTCGGGACAGGGTGACGAGCAGTACTTC | CASSYSGQGDEQYF
TRBJ2-2 | . | . | TRBV5-1 | TGCGCCAGCAGCTTGAACATAGGGGGTTCCGCCGGGGAGCTGTTTTTT | CASSLNIGGSAGELFF
TRBJ2-7 | TRBD2 | . | TRBV14 | TGTGCCAGCAGCCAAGGAAGAGCGGGGGGGCTCAATGAGCAGTACTTC | CASSQGRAGGLNEQYF
TRBJ1-2 | . | many | TRBV7-8 | TGTGCCAGCAGCCCGACTCACTATGGCTACACCTTC | CASSPTHYGYTF
TRBJ1-1 | . | . | TRBV14 | TGTGCCAGCAGCCAACGCGCGGTGGGGAACACTGAAGCTTTCTTT | CASSQRAVGNTEAFF
TRBJ2-3 | TRBD1 | many | TRBV6-1 | TGTGCCAGCAGCCCCACAGGGGGCTGGACAGATACGCAGTATTTT | CASSPTGGWTDTQYF
TRBJ1-1 | TRBD1 | many | TRBV6-2/TRBV6-3 | TGTGCCAGCAGTTACTTCTCCCAGGGGGGGAACACTGAAGCTTTCTTT | CASSYFSQGGNTEAFF
TRBJ2-1 | . | many | TRBV3-1 | TGTGCCAGCAGCCAAGGCGGGCCCAGCTCCTACAATGAGCAGTTCTTC | CASSQGGPSSYNEQFF
TRBJ1-2 | . | . | TRBV2 | TGTGCCAGCAGTGTTCAGATTAACTATGGCTACACCTTC | CASSVQINYGYTF
TRBJ2-1 | TRBD2 | many | TRBV7-2 | TGTGCCAGCAGCGGGCTAGCGGGGGAGAGCTCCTACAATGAGCAGTTCTTC | CASSGLAGESSYNEQFF
TRBJ2-3 | . | . | TRBV7-2 | TGTGCCAGCAGCCAGTCGACCACAGATACGCAGTATTTT | CASSQSTTDTQYF
TRBJ1-6 | . | many | TRBV25-1 | TGTGCCAGCAGTGAATCGGGGGGCAAAAATTCACCCCTCCACTTT | CASSESGGKNSPLHF
TRBJ2-5 | TRBD2 | many | TRBV3-1 | TGTGCCAGCAGCTTAGGCCTAGCGGGGGGCCAAGAGACCCAGTACTTC | CASSLGLAGGQETQYF
TRBJ1-1 | TRBD1 | few | TRBV5-1 | TGCGCCAGCAGCTTGGAGGGGGCTCGTTTGAACACTGAAGCTTTCTTT | CASSLEGARLNTEAFF
TRBJ1-2 | TRBD1 | . | TRBV6-1 | TGTGCCAGCGGTGAAGTGGGGACAGAACGCTATGGCTACACCTTC | CASGEVGTERYGYTF
TRBJ2-6 | . | many | TRBV27 | TGTGCCAGCAGTTTATTGGCCACTGGGGGCCTGACTTTC | CASSLLATGGLTF
TRBJ2-2 | TRBD2 | . | TRBV7-3 | TGTGCCAGCAGCCCTAGGGCTCAGCAGCGGGGGGCTACCGGGGAGCTGTTTTTT | CASSPRAQQRGATGELFF
TRBJ2-5 | . | . | TRBV4-1 | TGCGCCAGCAGCCATATGGAGACCCAGTACTTC | CASSHMETQYF
TRBJ1-4 | . | . | TRBV7-2 | TGTGCCAGCAGTTCGCTTGCAACTAATGAAAAACTGTTTTTT | CASSSLATNEKLFF
TRBJ2-6 | TRBD1 | . | TRBV5-1 | TGCGCCAGCCTGGGACAGGGAGATGTCCTGACTTTC | CASLGQGDVLTF
TRBJ2-5 | . | many | TRBV20-1 | TGCAGTGTTTTCTTACCCCAAAACAAAGAGACCCAGTACTTC | CSVFLPQNKETQYF
TRBJ2-6 | . | many | TRBV6-1 | TGTGCCAGCAGGGAGAGCTCTGGGGCCAACGTCCTGACTTTC | CASRESSGANVLTF
TRBJ1-2 | . | many | TRBV25-1 | TGTGCCAGCAGTGAGTCTTGGCAGTCGAAGAATGGCTACACCTTC | CASSESWQSKNGYTF
TRBJ2-5 | . | many | TRBV6-1 | TGTGCGGCGGGACAGACGTACCAAGAGACCCAGTACTTC | CAAGQTYQETQYF
TRBJ1-1 | . | few | TRBV27 | TGTGCCAGCAGTGATGGTTGGTACACTGAAGCTTTCTTT | CASSDGWYTEAFF
TRBJ2-1 | TRBD2 | . | TRBV5-1 | TGCGCCAGCAGCTCCCGGGGGGGGTTGACCTACAATGAGCAGTTCTTC | CASSSRGGLTYNEQFF
TRBJ1-2 | . | few | TRBV27 | TGTGCCAGCTCCTACTTGGGGGGGAAGGAAGGCTATGGCTACACCTTC | CASSYLGGKEGYGYTF
TRBJ2-4 | . | many | TRBV7-2 | TGTGCCAGCAGCTTAGTGGCAGGGACCTCGAACATTCAGTACTTC | CASSLVAGTSNIQYF
TRBJ1-2 | . | . | TRBV20-1 | TGCAGTGCTAGCCCCGAGGCCACGGGGGGCTACACCTTC | CSASPEATGGYTF
TRBJ2-3 | . | . | TRBV12-3/TRBV12-4 | TGTGCCAGCGTCAGGTTGAGCGCAGATACGCAGTATTTT | CASVRLSADTQYF
TRBJ1-6 | TRBD1 | few | TRBV3-1 | TGTGCCAGCAGCCAAGGGGGGGCGGGACAGGGGAATTCACCCCTCCACTTT | CASSQGGAGQGNSPLHF
TRBJ2-5 | TRBD2 | . | TRBV12-3/TRBV12-4 | TGTGCCAGCAGTTGCGGGGGGCGACAAGAGACCCAGTACTTC | CASSCGGRQETQYF
TRBJ1-5 | . | . | TRBV6-6 | TGTGCCAGCAGTTATGGTCGACCATCTAGCAATCAGCCCCAGCATTTT | CASSYGRPSSNQPQHF
TRBJ2-7 | TRBD1 | many | TRBV28 | TGTGCCAGCACTCCCAGACAGGGGATATGGAACTACGAGCAGTACTTC | CASTPRQGIWNYEQYF
TRBJ2-2 | TRBD1 | few | TRBV29-1 | TGCAGCGTTGAGACAGGGGGCGGGGAGCTGTTTTTT | CSVETGGGELFF
TRBJ2-7 | TRBD1 | few | TRBV7-6 | TGTGCCAGCAGCTTAGTGGACAGGGGTGGCGAGCAGTACTTC | CASSLVDRGGEQYF
TRBJ2-7 | . | . | TRBV30 | TGTGCCTGGAGTGACCCATACGAGCAGTACTTC | CAWSDPYEQYF